A selection of T cell receptor beta chains follows, all from one sample in a study of neurological immune-mediated disorders. TCRdb independently ran MiXCR on the 5' RACE reads; one entry per CDR3 protein. The data contain about 82,000 distinct CDR3 sequences, 2.5% to 3% of them singletons. Sequencing was performed on PBMCs. These receptors came from a woman in her twenties or thirties with multiple sclerosis. Each CDR3 is given without its conserved first and last residue.

CDR3: ASSFGFGSYNEQF
J: TRBJ2-1
V: TRBV5-1

CDR3: SVEDREKTGELF
J: TRBJ2-2
V: TRBV29-1

CDR3: ASSPPARTARETQY
J: TRBJ2-5
V: TRBV7-9

CDR3: ASSPGTVAYEQY
J: TRBJ2-7
V: TRBV5-1

CDR3: ASSRTGSGGNTIY
J: TRBJ1-3
V: TRBV12-3/TRBV12-4

CDR3: SVRADPDYYEQY
J: TRBJ2-7
V: TRBV20-1

CDR3: ASSSSRTGVNEQY
J: TRBJ2-7
V: TRBV5-1

CDR3: ASSLGLNTGELF
J: TRBJ2-2
V: TRBV7-2

CDR3: ASSFYHSNQPQH
J: TRBJ1-5
V: TRBV7-2

CDR3: ASSLLGQSYNEQF
J: TRBJ2-1
V: TRBV7-2

CDR3: ASSYRAGLNTGELF
J: TRBJ2-2
V: TRBV6-5

CDR3: ASSSSGTRGDEQF
J: TRBJ2-1
V: TRBV7-2

CDR3: SVALAPGELF
J: TRBJ2-2
V: TRBV29-1

CDR3: ATSRQREGADTQY
J: TRBJ2-3
V: TRBV15

CDR3: ASGLVRTEAF
J: TRBJ1-1
V: TRBV7-9

CDR3: ASSLLPPGAVGTGELF
J: TRBJ2-2
V: TRBV5-1

CDR3: SARDPLAGDSYEQY
J: TRBJ2-7
V: TRBV20-1

CDR3: ASKSTVNQPQH
J: TRBJ1-5
V: TRBV6-1

CDR3: ATSTRGINTGELF
J: TRBJ2-2
V: TRBV15

CDR3: SARGDRENSPLH
J: TRBJ1-6
V: TRBV20-1

CDR3: SARVTSGMYNEQF
J: TRBJ2-1
V: TRBV20-1

CDR3: ASSIPSTGNYGYT
J: TRBJ1-2
V: TRBV19

CDR3: ASSFRAGGGTEAF
J: TRBJ1-1
V: TRBV7-9

CDR3: ASTPRAQLTEAF
J: TRBJ1-1
V: TRBV2

CDR3: ASSSLSDEQY
J: TRBJ2-7
V: TRBV11-2

CDR3: ASTRDPGANVLT
J: TRBJ2-6
V: TRBV2

CDR3: ASSSGTSFAGELF
J: TRBJ2-2
V: TRBV6-5

CDR3: SARPPGPSSYNEQF
J: TRBJ2-1
V: TRBV20-1

CDR3: ASSWVGDTEAF
J: TRBJ1-1
V: TRBV6-2/TRBV6-3

CDR3: ATSPGGAEEQY
J: TRBJ2-7
V: TRBV24-1

CDR3: ASGVSSNQPQH
J: TRBJ1-5
V: TRBV19

CDR3: ASSGAGTGSSLRRNEQY
J: TRBJ2-7
V: TRBV9

CDR3: ASSLETGGYEQY
J: TRBJ2-7
V: TRBV5-5

CDR3: ASSLVRGAETQY
J: TRBJ2-5
V: TRBV5-1

CDR3: ASSLHGESQYEQY
J: TRBJ2-7
V: TRBV5-5

CDR3: SARDSGTDTQY
J: TRBJ2-3
V: TRBV29-1

CDR3: ASSVDEGDTQY
J: TRBJ2-3
V: TRBV5-1

CDR3: ASSSYGNPGNTIY
J: TRBJ1-3
V: TRBV12-3/TRBV12-4

CDR3: ASSLWGNTEAF
J: TRBJ1-1
V: TRBV7-2

CDR3: ASSFYRGEQY
J: TRBJ2-7
V: TRBV12-3/TRBV12-4

CDR3: ASSFWTGGTEAF
J: TRBJ1-1
V: TRBV12-3/TRBV12-4

CDR3: NPGPRNTEAF
J: TRBJ1-1
V: TRBV20-1

CDR3: ASSANPNTEAF
J: TRBJ1-1
V: TRBV27

CDR3: ASSRSADTQY
J: TRBJ2-3
V: TRBV5-1

CDR3: ASSLPRENYGYT
J: TRBJ1-2
V: TRBV5-6

CDR3: ASSYSVLGAGVHNEQF
J: TRBJ2-1
V: TRBV6-5

CDR3: SAREGTANQPQH
J: TRBJ1-5
V: TRBV20-1

CDR3: ASSLAGDSETQY
J: TRBJ2-5
V: TRBV6-5

CDR3: ASSVSSSITGELF
J: TRBJ2-2
V: TRBV11-2